Listed here is a single T cell receptor (beta chain). Its antigen remains unknown. V shed 3 bases and J shed 3 bases, with 9 bases lying between them. The CDR3 spans 13 residues. Germline CDR1 MDHEN, CDR2 SYDVKM. The data belong to a study of cytomegalovirus exposure and HLA in healthy donors. General study points: Cytomegalovirus-associated TCR beta chains were listed, numbering around 150. In vitro experiments confirmed that three CMV-associated chains were specific for CMV antigens. Reports showed the classifier diagnosing cytomegalovirus status with high specificity and sensitivity.

The protocol was immunoSEQ multiplex PCR, while the TCRdb copy is restricted to in-frame clones and leaves out a portion. The sample holds some 250,000 clones; almost 90% are singletons and the top ten take roughly 0.4%. Separate from the approximately 720-subject first cohort, the 120-subject validation cohort was the one that the donors belonged to. Specimen: PBMCs. This rearrangement joins TRBV28 to TRBJ2-7; the D gene is possibly TRBD1 (5 bases). The receptor comes from a woman aged 18-29 years in good health and CMV-seronegative. The CDR3 DNA sequence: TGTGCCAGCAGTTTCTCTGACAGCTACGAGCAGTACGTC. Protein: CASSFSDSYEQYV.